Shown below are 8 T cell receptor beta chains from a single sample sequenced in a study of cytomegalovirus exposure and HLA in healthy donors. The PCR had 60 Vbeta and 13 Jbeta primers. Produced via immunoSEQ multiplex PCR; TCRdb's table is partial and in-frame only. The sample has some 150,000 clones, around 80% seen once. The specimen sequenced was PBMCs. These receptors all come from a woman aged 40 to 49 in good health and CMV-seropositive.

This chain links TRBV7-9 with TRBJ2-5; TRBD2 matches 11 bases. The J segment lost 1 base and the V segment lost 5 bases, leaving 3 bases of the junction unmatched. This CDR3 comprises 15 residues. Germline V gives CDR1 SEHNR, CDR2 FQNEAQ (reference sequence). The CDR3: CASSPGTSGQETQYF. CDR3 DNA sequence: TGTGCCAGCAGCCCGGGGACTAGCGGCCAAGAGACCCAGTACTTC. The full variable domain, its missing parts supplied by reference TRBV7-9 and TRBJ2-5, is DTGVSQNPRHKITKRGQNVTFRCDPISEHNRLYWYRQTLGQGPEFLTYFQNEAQLEKSRLLSDRFSAERPKGSFSTLEIQRTEQGDSAMYLCASSPGTSGQETQYFGPGTRLLVL.

A single count supports this clone. Other DNA sequences from this sample encode an identical CDR3 as well. The CDR3 region has the DNA TGTGCCAGCTCCCCCACTAGCGGGGGGACAGATACGCAGTATTTT. This codes for CASSPTSGGTDTQYF. The chain joins TRBV18 to TRBJ2-3; 12 bases align to TRBD2. This CDR3 is 15 amino acids long. Germline V gene lookup returns CDR1 KGHSH and CDR2 LQKENI. The junction had 4 bases not matched to a gene; V was cut back by 6 bases and J by 3 bases.

The chain has TRBV9 and TRBJ1-1, with D unresolved. The germline V gene encodes CDR1 SGDLS and CDR2 YYNGEE. The V end was cut by 0 bases, the J end by 0 bases, with 9 bases between. This CDR3 is 15 amino acids long. CDR3 bases: TGTGCCAGCAGCGTAGACCCGGGAATGAACACTGAAGCTTTCTTT. This codes for CASSVDPGMNTEAFF.

The chain recombines TRBV5-4 with TRBJ2-5; perhaps TRBD1 as D (5 bases). The CDR3 has 13 residues. CDR1 SGHNT and CDR2 YYREEE come from the germline V gene (reference sequence). With 4 bases removed from V and 1 base from J, the gap between germline ends came to 8 bases. This CDR3 is CASSLRVQETQYF. DNA of the CDR3: TGTGCCAGCAGCCTCAGGGTCCAAGAGACCCAGTACTTC.

The sample holds a few counts of this clone. The rearrangement joins TRBV5-8 to TRBJ2-7, with unresolved D. In germline, CDR1 is SGHTS, CDR2 YDEGEE. Trimming removed 0 bases from V and 3 bases from J, with 4 bases in between. The CDR3 contains 12 residues. The CDR3 protein is CASSLGDYEQYF. Here the CDR3 DNA reads TGTGCCAGCAGCTTGGGAGACTACGAGCAGTACTTC.

This clone was counted only a few times. The chain recombines TRBV30 with TRBJ1-1, with D possibly matching TRBD1 (6 bases). Looked up from germline, CDR1 is GTSNPN and CDR2 is SVGIG (reference sequence). The CDR3 is 14 amino acids. V was shortened by 2 bases and J by 1 base, with 11 bases between the two germline ends. CDR3 region: CAWSTGQSNTEAFF. In DNA form, the CDR3 reads TGTGCCTGGAGTACCGGACAGTCGAACACTGAAGCTTTCTTT.

The chain employs TRBV7-2 and TRBJ1-1; D gene unclear. The CDR3 loop spans 14 amino acids. Between the trimmed V and J ends, which lost 0 bases and 1 base, there was a span of 6 bases. Germline CDR1 is SGHTA and CDR2 is FQGNSA. The CDR3 protein is CASSLAVRNTEAFF. Written as DNA, the CDR3 is TGTGCCAGCAGCTTAGCTGTGAGGAACACTGAAGCTTTCTTT. The variable domain in full, completed from reference TRBV7-2 and TRBJ1-1, reads GAGVSQSPSNKVTEKGKDVELRCDPISGHTALYWYRQSLGQGLEFLIYFQGNSAPDKSGLPSDRFSAERTGGSVSTLTIQRTQQEDSAVYLCASSLAVRNTEAFFGQGTRLTVV.

The chain joins TRBV6-6 to TRBJ2-3, with TRBD2 matching over 11 bases. Germline V gene lookup returns CDR1 MNHNY and CDR2 SVGAGI (reference sequence). This CDR3 has 14 amino acids. The trim removed 5 bases at V and 6 bases at J, leaving 4 bases unmatched. The CDR3 DNA reads as TGTGCCAGCAGTCCCCGACTAGCGGGGGATACGCAGTATTTT. Translated: CASSPRLAGDTQYF.